This TCR beta chain was sequenced during a study of T cell changes during pregnancy in multiple sclerosis. This CDR3 has 15 residues. With 2 bases removed from V and 0 bases from J, the gap between germline ends came to 10 bases. Per the germline V gene, CDR1 is WSHSY and CDR2 is SAAADI. The table came from immunoSEQ multiplex PCR; TCRdb's copy has only in-frame clones and leaves some out. The sample holds roughly 93,000 clones, 92% seen once. This clone appeared once. The sample consisted of peripheral blood, taken after pregnancy. The source of this sequence is a female donor in good health, enrolled as a control in a pregnancy study. The genes are TRBV10-2 and TRBJ1-1, with D possibly matching TRBD1 (6 bases). For the CDR3, the DNA is TGCGCCAGCAGTGAGGGCAGGGGACTGAACACTGAAGCTTTCTTT. It yields the protein CASSEGRGLNTEAFF.